These 3 T cell receptor beta chains were sequenced from one sample in a study of T cells after posttransplantation cyclophosphamide. The method was immunoSEQ multiplex PCR; TCRdb's version includes in-frame clones alone and lacks a portion of them. The sample has just over 25,000 clones, none seen only once. The sequenced sample consisted of PBMCs. These receptors were taken from a man in his forties or fifties in good health, CMV-negative, and a related stem cell transplant donor.

This clone was seen many times. The chain has TRBV9 and TRBJ2-1; perhaps TRBD2 as D (7 bases). The CDR3 covers 19 residues. With 4 bases removed from V and 0 bases from J, the gap between germline ends came to 23 bases. Germline lookup yields CDR1 SGDLS and CDR2 YYNGEE. The CDR3 DNA is TGTGCCAGCAGCCCGGAGGGGGGCGCGGGGGTAAGCTCCTACAATGAGCAGTTCTTC. Protein sequence: CASSPEGGAGVSSYNEQFF.

In its sample, this clone was seen many times. This sequence joins TRBV4-1 and TRBJ2-5; 8 bases line up with TRBD2. Trimming cost V 3 bases and J 4 bases; bases outside gene matches: 4. The V gene's germline CDR1 is MGHRA and CDR2 YSYEKL. CDR3 length equals 14 residues. The chain's CDR3 is CASSHGSGAETQYF. The CDR3 bases are TGCGCCAGCAGCCACGGTAGCGGGGCAGAGACCCAGTACTTC.

This clone was recorded at least ten times. The gene calls are TRBV5-1 and TRBJ1-1; maybe TRBD1 (5 bases). CDR1 and CDR2 (germline): SGHRS, YFSETQ. The CDR3 is made up of 11 amino acids. V gave up 6 bases and J gave up 5 bases, with 8 bases separating them. The CDR3 loop reads CASIRGTEAFF. CDR3 coding DNA: TGCGCCAGCATACGGGGGACTGAAGCTTTCTTT. The full variable domain, completed using reference TRBV5-1 and TRBJ1-1, is KAGVTQTPRYLIKTRGQQVTLSCSPISGHRSVSWYQQTPGQGLQFLFEYFSETQRNKGNFPGRFSGRQFSNSRSEMNVSTLELGDSALYLCASIRGTEAFFGQGTRLTVV.